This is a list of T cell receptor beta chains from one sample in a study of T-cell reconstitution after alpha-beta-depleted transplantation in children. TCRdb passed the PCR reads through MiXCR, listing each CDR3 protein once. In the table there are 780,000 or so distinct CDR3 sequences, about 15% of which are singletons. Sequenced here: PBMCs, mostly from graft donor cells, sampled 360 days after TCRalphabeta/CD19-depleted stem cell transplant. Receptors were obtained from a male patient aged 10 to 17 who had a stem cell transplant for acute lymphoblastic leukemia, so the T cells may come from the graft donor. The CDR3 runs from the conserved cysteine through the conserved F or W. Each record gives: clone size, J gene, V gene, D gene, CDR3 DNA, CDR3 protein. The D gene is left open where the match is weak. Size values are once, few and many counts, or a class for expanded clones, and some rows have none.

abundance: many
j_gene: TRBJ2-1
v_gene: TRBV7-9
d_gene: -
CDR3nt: TGTGCCAGCCGGTTCGGGGGTAGCTCCTACAATGAGCAGTTCTTC
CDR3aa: CASRFGGSSYNEQFF

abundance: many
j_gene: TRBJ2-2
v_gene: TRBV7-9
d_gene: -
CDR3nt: TGTGCCAGCAGCTTAAAACGCACCGGGGAGCTGTTTTTT
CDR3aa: CASSLKRTGELFF

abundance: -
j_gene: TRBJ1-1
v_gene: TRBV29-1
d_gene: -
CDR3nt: TGCAGCGTATCAGTGAGGCAGAACACTGAAGCTTTCTTT
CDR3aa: CSVSVRQNTEAFF

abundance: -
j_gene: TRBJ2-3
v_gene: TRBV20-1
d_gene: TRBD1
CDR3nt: TGCAGTGCTAGGGTCAGACAGGGGGCAACAGATACGCAGTATTTT
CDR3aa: CSARVRQGATDTQYF

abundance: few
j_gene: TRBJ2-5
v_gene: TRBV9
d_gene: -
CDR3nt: TGTGCCAGCAGTCCAGCCACAGGGATCCAAGAGACCCAGTACTTC
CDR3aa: CASSPATGIQETQYF

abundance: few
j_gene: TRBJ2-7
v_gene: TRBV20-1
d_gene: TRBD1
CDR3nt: TGCAGTGCTAGAGATGGGTCAGGGGGTCCCTACGAGCAGTACTTC
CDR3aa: CSARDGSGGPYEQYF

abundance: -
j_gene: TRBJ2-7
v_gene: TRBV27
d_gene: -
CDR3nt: TGTGCCAGCAGTTTATCGCCGGGAAACTCCTACGAGCAGTACTTC
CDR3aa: CASSLSPGNSYEQYF

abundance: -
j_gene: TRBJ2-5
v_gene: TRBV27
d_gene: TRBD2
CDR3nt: TGTGCCAGCAAACCGGGACTAGTGCAAGAGACCCAGTACTTC
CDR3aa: CASKPGLVQETQYF

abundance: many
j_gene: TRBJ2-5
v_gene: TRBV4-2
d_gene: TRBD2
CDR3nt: TGTGCCAGCAGCCAGATATCCGGGACTAGCGGGAGAGTTACCCCCGTGGGGTCCCAGTACTTC
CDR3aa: CASSQISGTSGRVTPVGSQYF

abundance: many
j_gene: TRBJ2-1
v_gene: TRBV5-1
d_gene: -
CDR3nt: TGCGCCAGCAGCGCCCACAGGGTAGGAAATGAGCAGTTCTTC
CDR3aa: CASSAHRVGNEQFF

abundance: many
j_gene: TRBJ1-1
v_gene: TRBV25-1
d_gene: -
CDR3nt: TGTGCCAGCAGGAGGGCGCTCACTGAAGCTTTCTTT
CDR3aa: CASRRALTEAFF

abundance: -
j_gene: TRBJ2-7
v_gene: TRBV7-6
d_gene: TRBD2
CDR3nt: TGTGCCAGCAGCTGGACTAGCGGGGACTACGAGCAGTACTTC
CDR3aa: CASSWTSGDYEQYF

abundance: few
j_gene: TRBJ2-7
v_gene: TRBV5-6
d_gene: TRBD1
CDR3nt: TGTGCCAGCAGCTCGTCACCAGGGGGCTCCTACGAGCAGTACTTC
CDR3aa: CASSSSPGGSYEQYF

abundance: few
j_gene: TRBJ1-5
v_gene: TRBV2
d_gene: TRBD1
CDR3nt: TGTGCCAGCTCTAGGAGGACAGGGGATGGTCAGCCCCAGCATTTT
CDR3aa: CASSRRTGDGQPQHF

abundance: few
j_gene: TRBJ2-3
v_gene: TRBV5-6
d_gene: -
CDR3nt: TGTGCCAGCAGCTTGGGAGGGGGGGCCCCCCCATTACTCAATCTGGAGTATTTT
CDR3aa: CASSLGGGAPPLLNLEYF

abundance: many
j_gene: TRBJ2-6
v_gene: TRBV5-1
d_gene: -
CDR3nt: TGCGCCAGCAGCTTGGCGACGGGGTTTTGGGGGGCCAACGTCCTGACTTTC
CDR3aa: CASSLATGFWGANVLTF

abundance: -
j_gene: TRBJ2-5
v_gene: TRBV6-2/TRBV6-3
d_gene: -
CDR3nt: TGTGCCAGCAGTTACTCGATCGGCTTAGGGGGTAGGGTACCTAGGGAGACCCAGTACTTC
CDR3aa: CASSYSIGLGGRVPRETQYF

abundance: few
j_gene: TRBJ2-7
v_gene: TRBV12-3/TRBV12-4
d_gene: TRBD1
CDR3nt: TGTGCCAGCGGGTCCCGGACAGGACCTACCTTAGGCGAGCAGTACTTC
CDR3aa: CASGSRTGPTLGEQYF

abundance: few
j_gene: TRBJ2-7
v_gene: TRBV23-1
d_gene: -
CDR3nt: TGCGCCAGCAGTCAATGCCCCGAGGCCGGAACCTACGAGCAGTACTTC
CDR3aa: CASSQCPEAGTYEQYF

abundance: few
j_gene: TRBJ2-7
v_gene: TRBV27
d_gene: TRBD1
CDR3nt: TGTGCCAGTAGTTATTCGGGACAGATCTACGAGCAGTACTTC
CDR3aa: CASSYSGQIYEQYF

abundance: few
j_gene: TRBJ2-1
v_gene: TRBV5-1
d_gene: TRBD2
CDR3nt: TGCGCCAGCAGCTTGATTGTGACTAGCGGGCTCCTAAAGGGCCCCTACAATGAGCAGTTCTTC
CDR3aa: CASSLIVTSGLLKGPYNEQFF

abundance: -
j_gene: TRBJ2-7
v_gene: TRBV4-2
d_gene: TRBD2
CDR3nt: TGTGCCAGCAGCCAACCCTTAGGAGGACTAGCGGGAGGACTCTACGAGCAGTACTTC
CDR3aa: CASSQPLGGLAGGLYEQYF

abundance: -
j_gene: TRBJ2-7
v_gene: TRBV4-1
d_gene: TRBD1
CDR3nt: TGCGCCAGCAGCCAATCACGGACAGGAGCCCCTTCTTACGAGCAGTACTTC
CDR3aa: CASSQSRTGAPSYEQYF

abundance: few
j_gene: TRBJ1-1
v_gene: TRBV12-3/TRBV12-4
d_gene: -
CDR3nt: TGTGCCAGCGGCCTCTACCTGAAAGGCGACACTGAAGCTTTCTTT
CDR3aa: CASGLYLKGDTEAFF

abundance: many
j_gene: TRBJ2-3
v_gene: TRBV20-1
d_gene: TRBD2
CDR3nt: TGCAGTGCTGGGACTAGCGGGAGCCCGGGCACAGATACGCAGTATTTT
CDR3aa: CSAGTSGSPGTDTQYF

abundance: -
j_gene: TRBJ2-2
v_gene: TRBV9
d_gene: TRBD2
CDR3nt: TGTGCCAGCAGCGTGGCCCGACTAGCGGGAAACCCGAACACCGGGGAGCTGTTTTTT
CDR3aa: CASSVARLAGNPNTGELFF

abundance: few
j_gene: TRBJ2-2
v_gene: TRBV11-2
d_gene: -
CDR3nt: TGTGCCAGCAGCTTAAGTTCACACACGGCAGGGAATACCGGGGAGCTGTTTTTT
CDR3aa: CASSLSSHTAGNTGELFF

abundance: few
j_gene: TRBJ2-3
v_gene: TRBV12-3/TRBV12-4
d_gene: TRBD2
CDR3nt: TGTGCCAGCAGTCTAGCGGGAAGGGTAGATACGCAGTATTTT
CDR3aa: CASSLAGRVDTQYF

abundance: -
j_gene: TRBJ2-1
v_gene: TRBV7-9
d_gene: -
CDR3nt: TGTGCCAGCAGCTCCCCGTCCCATGAGCAGTTCTTC
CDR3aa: CASSSPSHEQFF

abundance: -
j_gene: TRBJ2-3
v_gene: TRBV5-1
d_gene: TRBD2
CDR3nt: TGCGCCAGCAAGGTTCTAAGCGGGACTGGCACAGATACGCAGTATTTT
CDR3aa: CASKVLSGTGTDTQYF

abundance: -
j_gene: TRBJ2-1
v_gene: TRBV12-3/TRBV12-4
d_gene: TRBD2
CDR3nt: TGTGCCAGCAGTTTCTACCCGGGGCTAGCGGGAGGAAATGAGCAGTTCTTC
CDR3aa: CASSFYPGLAGGNEQFF

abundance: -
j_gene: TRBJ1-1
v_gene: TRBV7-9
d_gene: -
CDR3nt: TGTGCCAGCAGCTTAGGGGACCCCCGAAGGGAAGCTTTCTTT
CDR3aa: CASSLGDPRREAFF

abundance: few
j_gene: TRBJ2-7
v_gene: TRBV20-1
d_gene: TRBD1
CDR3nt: TGCAGTGCTAGGGGGGTCGGGACAGTAGGTGAGCAGTACTTC
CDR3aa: CSARGVGTVGEQYF

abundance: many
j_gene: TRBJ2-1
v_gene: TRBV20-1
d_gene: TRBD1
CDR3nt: TGCAGTGCTAGAGGTTGGGGACAGGGGTCCAATGAGCAGTTCTTC
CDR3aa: CSARGWGQGSNEQFF

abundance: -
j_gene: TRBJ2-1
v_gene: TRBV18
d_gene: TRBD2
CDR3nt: TGTGCCAGCTCACAACAGGGACAGGCTAGCGGGAGCTCGGGGGCCAATGAGCAGTTCTTC
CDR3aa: CASSQQGQASGSSGANEQFF

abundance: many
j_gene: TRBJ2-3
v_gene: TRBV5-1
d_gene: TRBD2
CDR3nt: TGCGCCAGCAGCTTCCTAGCGGATCGCACAGATACGCAGTATTTT
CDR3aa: CASSFLADRTDTQYF

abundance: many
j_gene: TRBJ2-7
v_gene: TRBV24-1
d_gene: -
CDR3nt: TGTGCCACTGAAGGACCCTCCTACGAGCAGTACTTC
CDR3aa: CATEGPSYEQYF

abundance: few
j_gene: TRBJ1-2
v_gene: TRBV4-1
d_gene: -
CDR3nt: TGCGCCAGCAGCCCCCCCGGGGTCGACTATGGCTACACCTTC
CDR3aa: CASSPPGVDYGYTF

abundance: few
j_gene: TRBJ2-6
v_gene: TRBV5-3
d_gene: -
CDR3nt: TGTGCCAGAACCCGGAGGACAGTACCCGGGGCCAACGTCCTGACTTTC
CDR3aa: CARTRRTVPGANVLTF

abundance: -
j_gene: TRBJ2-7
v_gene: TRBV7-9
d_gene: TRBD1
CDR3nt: TGTGCCAGCAGAGAGGGGACAGACTACGAGCAGTACTTC
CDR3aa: CASREGTDYEQYF

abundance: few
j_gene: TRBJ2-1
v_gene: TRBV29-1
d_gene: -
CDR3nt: TGCAGCGTTGAATGGTTTACCGGGACGGAGCGGTTCTTC
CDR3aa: CSVEWFTGTERFF

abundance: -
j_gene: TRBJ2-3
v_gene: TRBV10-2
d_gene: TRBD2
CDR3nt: TGCGCCAGCAGTGAGCTAAGCGGGAGTTCTCCAAATACGCAGTATTTT
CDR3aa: CASSELSGSSPNTQYF

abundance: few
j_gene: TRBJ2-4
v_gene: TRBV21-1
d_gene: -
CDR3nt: TGTGCCAGCAGCATCCAACAGGGGGCTCTTGCCAAAAACATTCAGTACTTC
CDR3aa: CASSIQQGALAKNIQYF

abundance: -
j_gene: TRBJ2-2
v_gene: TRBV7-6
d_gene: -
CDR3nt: TGTGCCAGCAGCTTTGGAGGTCACGGGGAGCTGTTTTTT
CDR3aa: CASSFGGHGELFF

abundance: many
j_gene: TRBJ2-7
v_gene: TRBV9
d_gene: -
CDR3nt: TGTGCCAGCAGCCCTAGAGGTCACGTTGCCTACGAGCAGTACTTC
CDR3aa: CASSPRGHVAYEQYF

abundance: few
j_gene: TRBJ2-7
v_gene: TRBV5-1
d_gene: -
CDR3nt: TGCGCCAGCAGCTATGACGGGACCTACGAGCAGTACTTC
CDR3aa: CASSYDGTYEQYF

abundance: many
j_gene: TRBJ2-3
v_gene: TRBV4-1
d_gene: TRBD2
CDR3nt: TGCGCCAGCACCGGGACTAGAACAGATACGCAGTATTTT
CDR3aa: CASTGTRTDTQYF

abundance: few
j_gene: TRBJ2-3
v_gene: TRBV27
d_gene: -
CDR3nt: TGTGCCAGCAGCCCCCTGGACCCCCGAGGTACAGATACGCAGTATTTT
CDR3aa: CASSPLDPRGTDTQYF

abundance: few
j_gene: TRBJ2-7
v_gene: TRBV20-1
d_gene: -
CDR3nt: TGCAGTGCCACCCACCGGGGCTACGGCCCCTACGAGCAGTACTTC
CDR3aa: CSATHRGYGPYEQYF

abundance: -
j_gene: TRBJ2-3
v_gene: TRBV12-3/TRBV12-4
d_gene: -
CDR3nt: TGTGCCAGCAGAGTTTGGGATACGCAGTATTTT
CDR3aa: CASRVWDTQYF

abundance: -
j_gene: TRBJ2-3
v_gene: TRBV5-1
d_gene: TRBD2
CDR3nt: TGCGCCAGCAGCTTGAGGATAGCGGGAGTCGGGGGGGATACGCAGTATTTT
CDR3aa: CASSLRIAGVGGDTQYF

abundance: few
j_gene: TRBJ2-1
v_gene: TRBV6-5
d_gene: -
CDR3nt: TGTGCCAGCAGTTACTCTTTTGAGCATAATGAGCAGTTCTTC
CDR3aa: CASSYSFEHNEQFF

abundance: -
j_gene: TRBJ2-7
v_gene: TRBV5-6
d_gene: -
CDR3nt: TGTGCCAGCAGCTTGGGAGCCCACTACGAGCAGTACTTC
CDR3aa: CASSLGAHYEQYF